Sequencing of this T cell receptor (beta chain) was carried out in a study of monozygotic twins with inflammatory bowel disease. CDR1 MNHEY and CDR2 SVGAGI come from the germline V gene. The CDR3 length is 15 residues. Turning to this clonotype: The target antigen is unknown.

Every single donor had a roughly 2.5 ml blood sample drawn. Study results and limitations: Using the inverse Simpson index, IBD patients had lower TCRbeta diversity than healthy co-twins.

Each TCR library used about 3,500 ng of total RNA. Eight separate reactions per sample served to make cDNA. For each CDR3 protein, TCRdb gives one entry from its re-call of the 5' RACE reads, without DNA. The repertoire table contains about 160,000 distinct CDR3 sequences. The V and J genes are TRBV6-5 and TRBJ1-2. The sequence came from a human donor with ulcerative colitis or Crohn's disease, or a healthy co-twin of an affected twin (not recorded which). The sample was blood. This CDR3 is CASSYGVYGGYGYTF.